This T cell receptor beta chain was retrieved from a study of cytomegalovirus exposure and HLA in healthy donors. Losses at the gene ends were 3 bases for V and 0 bases for J; bases not matched to a gene: 8. Germline assignment: CDR1 SGHKS and CDR2 YYEKEE (reference sequence). CDR3 length equals 16 residues. Study-wide results and limits: Per a later analysis, 15,000 to 20,000 TCR beta sequences showed association with HLA alleles at 0.05 false discovery rate. It emerged from a later analysis that several of the most significant clusters appeared to be linked to common viral pathogens. Most of the TCR beta V segments (in an earlier analysis) were productive either about 90% or about 30% of the time.

Notes on this clone: The antigen is not known.

With 60 Vbeta and 13 Jbeta primers, the PCR was carried out. Generated by immunoSEQ multiplex PCR, the TCRdb table keeps only in-frame clones and is missing some. The sample carries approximately 120,000 clones, around 80% recorded once. The sequence was collected from a man aged 25-45 years in good health and CMV-seropositive. This chain uses TRBV5-5 with TRBJ2-7; 8 bases fit TRBD1. The source material was PBMCs. CDR3 in amino acids: CASSSPQDRDSYEQYF. Written as DNA, the CDR3 is TGTGCCAGCAGCTCCCCCCAGGACAGGGACTCCTACGAGCAGTACTTC. Drawing the rest from reference TRBV5-5 and TRBJ2-7, the complete variable domain is DAGVTQSPTHLIKTRGQQVTLRCSPISGHKSVSWYQQVLGQGPQFIFQYYEKEERGRGNFPDRFSARQFPNYSSELNVNALLLGDSALYLCASSSPQDRDSYEQYFGPGTRLTVT.